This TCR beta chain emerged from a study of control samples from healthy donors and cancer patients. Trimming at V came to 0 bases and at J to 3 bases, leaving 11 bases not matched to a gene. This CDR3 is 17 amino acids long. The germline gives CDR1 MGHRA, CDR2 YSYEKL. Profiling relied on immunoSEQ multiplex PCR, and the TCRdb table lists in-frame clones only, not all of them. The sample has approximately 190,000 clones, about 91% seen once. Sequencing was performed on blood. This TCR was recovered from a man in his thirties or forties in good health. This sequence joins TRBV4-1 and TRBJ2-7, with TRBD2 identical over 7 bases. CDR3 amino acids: CASSQDLTASGYYEQYF. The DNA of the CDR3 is TGCGCCAGCAGCCAAGATCTAACGGCTAGCGGTTACTACGAGCAGTACTTC.